A selection of T cell receptor beta chains follows, all from one sample in a study of blood T cells in healthy people across ages. Via MiXCR, TCRdb re-called the 5' RACE reads, giving one row per CDR3 protein. The top ten hold under 4.5% of the sample, which has around 820,000 distinct CDR3 sequences, 20% to 25% seen once. These same records also appear under a second study, on T cells of mothers and their children.

Sample: blood. These receptors all stem from a boy younger than 18 in good health. CDR3s include the opening cysteine and the closing phenylalanine or tryptophan. A D gene is named only where the DNA matches it firmly. The size entry is marked missing in some rows and otherwise reads once, few, many or a size class.

len,abundance,v_gene,d_gene,j_gene,CDR3nt,CDR3aa
18,few,TRBV5-1,TRBD2,TRBJ2-5,TGCGCCAGCAGCTTGATTCCTAGCGGGAGACACCTGGGAGAGACCCAGTACTTC,CASSLIPSGRHLGETQYF
13,.,TRBV29-1,TRBD2,TRBJ2-3,TGCAGCGTTGTGGGACTAGGGTTCGATACGCAGTATTTT,CSVVGLGFDTQYF
13,few,TRBV5-6,.,TRBJ1-6,TGTGCCAGCAGCTTGTGGAGTAATTCACCCCTCCACTTT,CASSLWSNSPLHF
16,.,TRBV7-8,TRBD1,TRBJ2-5,TGTGCCAGCAGCTTCCCAGCTGGACAGGGAGCAGAGACCCAGTACTTC,CASSFPAGQGAETQYF
16,few,TRBV20-1,.,TRBJ1-5,TGCAGTGCTAGAGATCAAATTTGGAATAGCAATCAGCCCCAGCATTTT,CSARDQIWNSNQPQHF
14,.,TRBV27,.,TRBJ1-1,TGTGCCAGCAGTCCCGCTTGGGGGACCACTGAAGCTTTCTTT,CASSPAWGTTEAFF
16,.,TRBV27,TRBD2,TRBJ2-3,TGTGCCAGCAGTGGGCCCTTTTCGGCGGGAGGGGACACGCAGTATTTT,CASSGPFSAGGDTQYF
16,.,TRBV4-2,TRBD2,TRBJ2-5,TGTGCCAGCAGCCAGACCGGGACTAGCGGCGGAGAGACCCAGTACTTC,CASSQTGTSGGETQYF
15,.,TRBV2,.,TRBJ2-3,TGTGCCAGCAGTGTGGCAGGGGCGCACACAGATACGCAGTATTTT,CASSVAGAHTDTQYF
12,few,TRBV21-1,.,TRBJ1-2,TGTGCCAGCAGCAAAGTTTCCCGTGGCTACACCTTC,CASSKVSRGYTF
14,.,TRBV28,TRBD1,TRBJ2-7,TGTGCCAGCAGACACCACCGGGACAGCTACGAGCAGTACTTC,CASRHHRDSYEQYF
14,.,TRBV20-1,TRBD2,TRBJ2-7,TGCAGTGCTAGTTGGGCGGGGACTAACTACGAGCAGTACTTC,CSASWAGTNYEQYF
15,many,TRBV29-1,TRBD2,TRBJ2-5,TGCAGCGTTGAAGATGGGACTAGCGTGGGAGAGACCCAGTACTTC,CSVEDGTSVGETQYF
14,few,TRBV29-1,TRBD1,TRBJ2-5,TGCAGCGTTGAAGAGGCCAGGGGGCCCGAGACCCAGTACTTC,CSVEEARGPETQYF
15,few,TRBV12-3/TRBV12-4,.,TRBJ2-1,TGTGCCAGCAGTAACCGGACTATGAACTTGAATGAGCAGTTCTTC,CASSNRTMNLNEQFF
13,few,TRBV30,.,TRBJ1-2,TGTGCCTGGAGTGCGGGGGTCCCCTATAGCTACACCTTC,CAWSAGVPYSYTF
16,.,TRBV10-3,TRBD2,TRBJ2-7,TGTGCCATCAGTGAGTCGACTGGACTAGCGGGATACGAGCAGTACTTC,CAISESTGLAGYEQYF
12,few,TRBV3-1,.,TRBJ2-2,TGTGCCAGCAGCGCCACTAGCGGGGAGCTGTTTTTT,CASSATSGELFF
12,few,TRBV3-1,.,TRBJ2-7,TGTGCCAGCAGCCGAATTGATGCGGAGCAGTACTTC,CASSRIDAEQYF
14,.,TRBV27,TRBD1,TRBJ2-1,TGTGACAGCAGTCCAACGACAGGGGACAATGAGCAGTTCTTC,CDSSPTTGDNEQFF
17,.,TRBV4-2,TRBD2,TRBJ2-5,TGTGCCAGCAGCCAAGAGGGTGGGAGGACTAGCGGGGAGACCCAGTACTTC,CASSQEGGRTSGETQYF
13,few,TRBV7-9,.,TRBJ2-1,TGTGCCAGCAGCTTCCCATACCTGAGGGAGCAGTTCTTC,CASSFPYLREQFF